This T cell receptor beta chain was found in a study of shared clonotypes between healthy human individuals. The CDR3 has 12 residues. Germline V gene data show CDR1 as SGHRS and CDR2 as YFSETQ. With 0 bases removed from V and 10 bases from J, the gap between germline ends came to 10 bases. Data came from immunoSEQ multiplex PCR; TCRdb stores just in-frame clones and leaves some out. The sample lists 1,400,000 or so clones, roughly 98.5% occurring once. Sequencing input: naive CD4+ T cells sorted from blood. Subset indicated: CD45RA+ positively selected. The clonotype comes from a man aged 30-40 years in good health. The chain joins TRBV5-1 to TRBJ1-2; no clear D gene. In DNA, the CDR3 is TGCGCCAGCAGCTTGGAACGGTCGGACTACACCTTC. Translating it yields CASSLERSDYTF.